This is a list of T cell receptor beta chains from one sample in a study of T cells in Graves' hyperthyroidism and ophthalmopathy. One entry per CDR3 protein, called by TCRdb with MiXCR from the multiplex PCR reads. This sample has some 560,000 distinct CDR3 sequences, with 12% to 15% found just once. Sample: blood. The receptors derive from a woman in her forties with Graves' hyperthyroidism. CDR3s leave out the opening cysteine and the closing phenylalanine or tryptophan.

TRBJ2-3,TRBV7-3,ASSLEDPPRGTDTQY
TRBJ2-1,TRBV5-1,ASSLREGGNEQF
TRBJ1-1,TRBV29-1,SVIPGYTEAF
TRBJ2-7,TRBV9,ASSPEIGTSGTYEQY
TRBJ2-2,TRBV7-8,ASSPRQGTTGELF
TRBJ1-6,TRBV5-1,ASSLATGENSPLH
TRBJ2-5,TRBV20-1,SARDPSEGRETQY
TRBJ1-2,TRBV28,ASSLGTGEGYT
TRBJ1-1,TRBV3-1,ASSYDRGGTEAF
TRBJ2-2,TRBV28,ASSSRGGRVGELF
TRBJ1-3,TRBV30,ASQGFGNTIY
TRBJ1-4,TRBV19,ASSISRTATNEKLF
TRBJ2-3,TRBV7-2,ASSPWIGGAKDTQY
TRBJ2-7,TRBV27,ASSGLAGLREQY
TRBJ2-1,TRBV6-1,ASSEAGLAYNEQF
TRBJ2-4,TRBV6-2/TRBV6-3,ATATRTGLLAKNIQY
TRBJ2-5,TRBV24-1,ATSYGAGSEETQY
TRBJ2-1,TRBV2,ASRGGSGNNEQF